These 5 T cell receptor beta chains were sequenced from one sample in a study of T cell responses to AZD1222 COVID-19 vaccine. Clones were read by immunoSEQ multiplex PCR, and TCRdb kept only the in-frame ones, dropping some. Counted here are approximately 150,000 clones, approximately 88% occurring once; the ten biggest clones make up 4% to 4.5%. The sample in question was peripheral blood, obtained 28 days after the second AZD1222 dose. The receptors were gathered from an adult who received the AZD1222 COVID-19 vaccine.

The CDR3 sequence is CASSVADRVYEKLFF. CDR3 in DNA: TGTGCCAGCAGCGTAGCCGACAGGGTCTATGAAAAACTGTTTTTT. The rearrangement joins TRBV9 to TRBJ1-4, with 7 nucleotides matching TRBD1. This CDR3 is built from 15 residues. Germline V CDR1 and CDR2: SGDLS, YYNGEE. Trimming took 0 bases from V and 6 from J; bases not matched to a gene: 5.

This clone was observed a handful of times. The chain employs TRBV13 and TRBJ2-1; 11 bases line up with TRBD2. J gave up 8 bases and V 5 bases, and 8 bases lay outside the gene matches. The CDR3 loop spans 15 amino acids. Germline assignment: CDR1 PRHDT and CDR2 FYEKMQ (reference sequence). CDR3 in amino acids: CASSLPSGGLHEQFF. Written as DNA, the CDR3 is TGTGCCAGCAGCCTCCCTAGCGGGGGGTTGCATGAGCAGTTCTTC.

This clone was seen only a few times. The chain has TRBV2 and TRBJ2-6; D may be TRBD2 (6 bases). The CDR3 runs to 18 residues. In germline, CDR1 is SNHLY, CDR2 FYNNEI. V shed 6 bases and J shed 0 bases, with 18 bases lying between them. DNA for the CDR3: TGTGCCAGCAGAGACACGGAGGGAATCAGCTCTGGGGCCAACGTCCTGACTTTC. This translates into CASRDTEGISSGANVLTF.

This clone is a singleton in its sample. The J gene is TRBJ1-1, the V gene TRBV19; D unresolved. This CDR3 spans 13 amino acids. The V end lost 2 bases, the J end lost 1 base, and 5 bases lay between the germline ends. Germline values: CDR1 LNHDA, CDR2 SQIVND (reference sequence). CDR3 bases: TGTGCCAGTAGTATACAGGCGAACACTGAAGCTTTCTTT. It codes for CASSIQANTEAFF.

Only a few counts were recorded for this clone. This rearrangement joins TRBV5-1 to TRBJ1-6, with D unresolved. Per germline, CDR1 SGHRS and CDR2 YFSETQ. The V and J ends lost 0 bases and 0 bases respectively, with 16 bases between them. The CDR3 consists of 19 residues. DNA for the CDR3: TGCGCCAGCAGCTTGGTCGGCCAGGCCTGGGGCTCCTATAATTCACCCCTCCACTTT. It is translated as CASSLVGQAWGSYNSPLHF.